The table lists the clone carrying this TCR beta chain with a few counts. Its antigen is not known. This entry belongs to a study of beta chain features in type 1 diabetes. Study results and limitations: Type 1 diabetes patients showed a moderate but significant shortening of TCRB CDR3s in all four CD4+ subsets.

CDR3 size: 14 residues. The ends lost 3 bases at V and 2 bases at J; junction bases unmatched: 4. Looked up from germline, CDR1 is ENHRY and CDR2 is SYGVKD. Sequenced material consisted of expressed TCRB transcripts (all of the isolated RNA was reverse transcribed). Only in-frame clones appear in the TCRdb table, and some are missing; sequencing was by immunoSEQ multiplex PCR. The sample lists 150,000 to 200,000 clones, around 63% occurring once. The clonotype originates from a man aged 30 to 39 with type 1 diabetes. Source material: naive CD4+ T cells from blood. This sequence joins TRBV10-3 and TRBJ2-7, with TRBD1 matching over 7 bases. The CDR3 loop is CAISDGQGAYEQYF. In DNA, the CDR3 is TGTGCCATCAGTGATGGGCAGGGGGCCTACGAGCAGTACTTC.